This TCR beta chain originates from a study of response to subunit inactivated influenza vaccine. TCRdb independently ran MiXCR on the RT-PCR reads; one entry per CDR3 protein. The sample has 860,000 or so distinct CDR3 sequences, about 20% seen once. Germline loops: CDR1 SGHAT, CDR2 FQNNGV. The CDR3 has 18 amino acids. Trimming pared 2 bases from V and 11 bases from J, leaving 30 bases between. The rearrangement joins TRBV11-2 to TRBJ1-1; weak D call: TRBD1 (5 bases). Specimen: PBMCs from blood, collected 4 to 6 days after vaccination. This TCR derives from a man aged 45-65 years who received an inactivated influenza vaccine. Written as DNA, the CDR3 is TGTGCCAGCAGCTTAAGTGTTGGCCGAGCAGGGATACAAGTTTCGGCTTTCTTT. Translated: CASSLSVGRAGIQVSAFF.